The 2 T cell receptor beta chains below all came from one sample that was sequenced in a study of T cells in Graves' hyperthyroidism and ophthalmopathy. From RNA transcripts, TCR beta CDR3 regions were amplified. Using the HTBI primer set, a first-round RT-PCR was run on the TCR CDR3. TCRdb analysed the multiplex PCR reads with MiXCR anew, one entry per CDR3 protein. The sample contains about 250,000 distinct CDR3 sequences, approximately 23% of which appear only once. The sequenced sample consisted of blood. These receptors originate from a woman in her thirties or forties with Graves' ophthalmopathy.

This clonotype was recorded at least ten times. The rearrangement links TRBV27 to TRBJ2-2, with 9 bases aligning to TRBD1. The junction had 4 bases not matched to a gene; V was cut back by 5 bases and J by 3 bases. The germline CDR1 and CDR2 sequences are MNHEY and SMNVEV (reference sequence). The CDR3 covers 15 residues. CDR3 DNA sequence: TGTGCCAGCAGTCCCGACAGGGGGTACACCGGGGAGCTGTTTTTT. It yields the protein CASSPDRGYTGELFF.

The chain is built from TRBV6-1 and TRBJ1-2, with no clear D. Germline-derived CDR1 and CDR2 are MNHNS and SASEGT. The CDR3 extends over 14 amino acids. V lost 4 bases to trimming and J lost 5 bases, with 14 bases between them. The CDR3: CASSAGTEPYGYTF. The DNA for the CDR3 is TGTGCCAGCAGTGCCGGCACGGAGCCATATGGCTACACCTTC.